A selection of T cell receptor beta chains follows, all from one sample in a study of blood T cell repertoires in COVID-19. Clones were read by immunoSEQ multiplex PCR, and TCRdb kept only the in-frame ones, dropping some. Of around 210,000 clones listed, roughly 85% are singletons. Specimen: peripheral blood. These receptors were taken from a man aged 45 to 65 with COVID-19, enrolled during active disease. The CDR3 runs from the conserved cysteine through the conserved F or W. A D gene is named only where the DNA matches it firmly. Clone sizes are given selectively: once, few, many, or a class where the clone is expanded.

V gene	clone size	J gene	D gene	CDR3 DNA	CDR3 protein
TRBV3-1/TRBV3-2	-	TRBJ2-5	-	TGTGCCAGCAGCCAAGCCACAGGGGGGGAAGAGACCCAGTACTTC	CASSQATGGEETQYF
TRBV28	-	TRBJ2-7	TRBD1	TGTGCCAGCAGTTTGTGGACAGGGGGCTTCTACGAGCAGTACTTC	CASSLWTGGFYEQYF
TRBV28	-	TRBJ1-2	TRBD1	TGTGCCAGCAGTCCCCAAACAGGGGGCTATGGCTACACCTTC	CASSPQTGGYGYTF
TRBV19	-	TRBJ1-5	TRBD1	TGTGCCAGTACCAAGGGACAGTACAATCAGCCCCAGCATTTT	CASTKGQYNQPQHF
TRBV19	-	TRBJ2-2	TRBD1	TGTGCCAGTAGTATTTATGGTCCCGGACAGGGGAACACCGGGGAGCTGTTTTTT	CASSIYGPGQGNTGELFF
TRBV2	-	TRBJ2-7	TRBD1	TGTGCCAGCAGTGAAACAAACAGGGGGTCCTACGAGCAGTACTTC	CASSETNRGSYEQYF
TRBV18	-	TRBJ1-3	-	TGTGCCAGCTCACCACCGGGGCCCTCCTCTGGAAACACCATATATTTT	CASSPPGPSSGNTIYF
TRBV7-8	once	TRBJ2-7	TRBD1	TGTGCCAGCAGCTTGACCCGACAGGGTCCCTACGAGCAGTACTTC	CASSLTRQGPYEQYF
TRBV5-4	-	TRBJ2-7	-	TGTGCCAGCAGCACTTCGCCATCGGACGAGCAGTACTTC	CASSTSPSDEQYF
TRBV2	once	TRBJ1-3	TRBD1	TGTGCCAGCAGCCGGACAGGGGTCGCTGGAAACACCATATATTTT	CASSRTGVAGNTIYF
TRBV3-1/TRBV3-2	-	TRBJ1-1	TRBD1	TGTGCCAGCAGCCAGGGGCTAAGGACAGGGAACACTGAAGCTTTCTTT	CASSQGLRTGNTEAFF
TRBV11-2	-	TRBJ1-3	TRBD1	TGTGCCAGCAGCTCCCGGGGGGGACAGGGGCCTGGAAACACCATATATTTT	CASSSRGGQGPGNTIYF
TRBV20-1	-	TRBJ1-1	-	TGCAGTGCTAGTCGCCAGTCGCGGGAAGCTTTCTTT	CSASRQSREAFF
TRBV4-1	-	TRBJ2-2	TRBD1	TGCGCCAGCAGCCAAGCTCCCGGGACAGGGCCCGGGGAGCTGTTTTTT	CASSQAPGTGPGELFF
TRBV15	-	TRBJ1-5	-	TGTGCCACCAGCAGAGATCCGTCACCCAGGGGTCAGCCCCAGCATTTT	CATSRDPSPRGQPQHF
TRBV20-1	-	TRBJ1-6	-	TGCAGTGCTAGTAGGTCGTCGGGGAGATCACCCCTCCACTTT	CSASRSSGRSPLHF
TRBV6-2/TRBV6-3	once	TRBJ1-1	TRBD1	TGTGCCAGCAGTCCGGACAGGCAGAACACTGAAGCTTTCTTT	CASSPDRQNTEAFF
TRBV21-1	-	TRBJ1-5	-	TGTGCCAGCGCAGAAGACAAATTCTGTCAAGATCAGCCCCAGCATTTT	CASAEDKFCQDQPQHF
TRBV6-9	-	TRBJ2-5	TRBD2	TGTGCCAGCAGTGCCGGGGGAAAAGCGGGGGAACAAGAGACCCAGTACTTC	CASSAGGKAGEQETQYF
TRBV30	-	TRBJ1-5	-	TGTGCCTGGAGTGTTACAGGTAATCAGCCCCAGCATTTT	CAWSVTGNQPQHF
TRBV28	-	TRBJ2-7	TRBD2	TGTGCCAGCAGTTTATTTCGGGGAGGGCTCTACGAGCAGTACTTC	CASSLFRGGLYEQYF
TRBV12-3/TRBV12-4	-	TRBJ1-6	-	TGTGCCAGCAGTCCCTTCGGGGGTTCTCCCCTCCACTTT	CASSPFGGSPLHF
TRBV19	-	TRBJ2-6	TRBD1	TGTGCCAGTAGTATAGGGGAGGGCTTGGACAGGGGTAAAATCTCTGGGGCCAACGTCCTGACTTTC	CASSIGEGLDRGKISGANVLTF
TRBV10-3	-	TRBJ2-1	TRBD1	TGTGCCATCAGACCCACAGGGGTTCTCTACAATGAGCAGTTCTTC	CAIRPTGVLYNEQFF
TRBV11-2	-	TRBJ2-7	TRBD2	TGTGCCAGCAGCCTTACTAGCGGGGGTTTGTACGAGCAGTACTTC	CASSLTSGGLYEQYF
TRBV9	-	TRBJ2-3	TRBD2	TGTGCCAGCAGCGGTTCCGGGACTAGCGGGGGCACAGATACGCAGTATTTT	CASSGSGTSGGTDTQYF
TRBV28	-	TRBJ1-1	-	TGTGCCAGCGGAGGCCGGGGGGAAGCTTTCTTT	CASGGRGEAFF
TRBV5-4	once	TRBJ1-2	TRBD1	TGTGCCAGCAGCTTCCCGGGACAGAGCTATGGCTACACCTTC	CASSFPGQSYGYTF
TRBV2	-	TRBJ1-2	-	TGTGCCAGCAGGGAGGACAGTGGCTACACCTTC	CASREDSGYTF
TRBV30	-	TRBJ1-6	-	TGTGCCTGGAGTTTGGAGGGGCGCGGATCACCCCTCCACTTT	CAWSLEGRGSPLHF
TRBV28	-	TRBJ1-4	TRBD1	TGTGCCTCTTTTCCCGGGACAGGGCCAGAAAAACTGTTTTTT	CASFPGTGPEKLFF
TRBV11-2	-	TRBJ1-3	-	TGTGCCAGCAGCCGGGGGGGCACTGGAAACACCATATATTTT	CASSRGGTGNTIYF
TRBV7-3	-	TRBJ1-2	TRBD1	TGTGCCAGCAGCCCCGGACCAGACAGGGGGCTCTATGGCTACACCTTC	CASSPGPDRGLYGYTF
TRBV15	-	TRBJ2-1	TRBD1	TGTGCCACCAGCAGAGATTTACTAGTCGGACAGGGGTCGGTGGACAATGAGCAGTTCTTC	CATSRDLLVGQGSVDNEQFF
TRBV5-1	once	TRBJ2-1	TRBD2	TGCGCCAGCAGCCACCTAGCGGGGGGGCTTAATGAGCAGTTCTTC	CASSHLAGGLNEQFF
TRBV19	many	TRBJ2-7	-	TGTGCCAGTAGTAGCTTTACAGGGAACTCCGGCTACGAGCAGTACTTC	CASSSFTGNSGYEQYF
TRBV2	-	TRBJ1-3	-	TGTGCCAGCAGTGAGTTCGTAACAGACAGCCTGGTTGGAAACACCATATATTTT	CASSEFVTDSLVGNTIYF
TRBV28	-	TRBJ1-2	-	TGTGCCAGCAGTTCCATCCGGGACACGGGTGGTGGCTACACCTTC	CASSSIRDTGGGYTF
TRBV5-8	-	TRBJ2-3	TRBD2	TGTGCCAGCAGCCCCGGGGAGGGACCCACAGATACGCAGTATTTT	CASSPGEGPTDTQYF
TRBV2	-	TRBJ1-1	-	TGTGCCAGCAGAGACTCAGGGTGGAACACTGAAGCTTTCTTT	CASRDSGWNTEAFF
TRBV2	-	TRBJ2-1	TRBD1	TGTGCCAGCAAGAATAACAGGGGTTTCTACAATGAGCAGTTCTTC	CASKNNRGFYNEQFF
TRBV12-3/TRBV12-4	-	TRBJ2-1	-	TGTGCCAGCAGTACTAGTTTCAATGAGCAGTTCTTC	CASSTSFNEQFF
TRBV6-2/TRBV6-3	-	TRBJ1-1	-	TGTGCCAGCAGTTACCCGACACCAGTGGCTTTCTTT	CASSYPTPVAFF
TRBV6-6	-	TRBJ1-5	TRBD1	TGTGCCAGCAGCACCCGGGACAGGGCGGTAAGGCAGCCCCAGCATTTT	CASSTRDRAVRQPQHF
TRBV11-2	-	TRBJ2-5	TRBD2	TGTGCCAGCAGCCCCCGGGGTAGCGGGGTTGAGACCCAGTACTTC	CASSPRGSGVETQYF
TRBV15	-	TRBJ2-3	TRBD2	TGTGCCACCAGCAGAGATACTAGCGGGGGCCGCACAGATACGCAGTATTTT	CATSRDTSGGRTDTQYF
TRBV28	few	TRBJ1-5	-	TGTGCCAGCAGGTCCGGGTCGATAGGCAATCAGCCCCAGCATTTT	CASRSGSIGNQPQHF
TRBV28	few	TRBJ1-5	-	TGTGCCAGCAGTTTAACTGGACAGAGTCAGCCCCAGCATTTT	CASSLTGQSQPQHF
TRBV28	-	TRBJ2-5	-	TGTGCCAGCAGAAAACCGGGGCAGGGGAGAGAGACCCAGTACTTC	CASRKPGQGRETQYF
TRBV3-1/TRBV3-2	-	TRBJ2-7	-	TGTGCCAGCAGCCAAGGGGTCAGAGGAGCCTACGAGCAGTACTTC	CASSQGVRGAYEQYF
TRBV5-4	-	TRBJ1-2	TRBD1	TGTGCCAGCAGCGAACAGGGGAAGGGCGGCTACACCTTC	CASSEQGKGGYTF
TRBV24-1	-	TRBJ2-1	-	TGTGCCACCAGTGATTTGCAGGCCAGGGGCTACAATGAGCAGTTCTTC	CATSDLQARGYNEQFF
TRBV24-1	-	TRBJ2-3	-	TGTGCCACCAGCGGGGTAGCGGATACGCAGTATTTT	CATSGVADTQYF